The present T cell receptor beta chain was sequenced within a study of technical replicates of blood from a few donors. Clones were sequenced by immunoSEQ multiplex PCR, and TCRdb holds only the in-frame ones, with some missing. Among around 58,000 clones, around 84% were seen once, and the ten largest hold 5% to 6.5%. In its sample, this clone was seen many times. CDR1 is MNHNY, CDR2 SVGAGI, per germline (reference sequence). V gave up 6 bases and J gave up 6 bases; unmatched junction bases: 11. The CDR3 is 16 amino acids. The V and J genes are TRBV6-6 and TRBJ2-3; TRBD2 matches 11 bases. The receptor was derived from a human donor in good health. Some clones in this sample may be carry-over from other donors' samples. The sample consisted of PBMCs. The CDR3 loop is CASRYPTSGEADTQYF. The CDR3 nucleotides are TGTGCCAGCAGGTATCCGACTAGCGGGGAAGCGGATACGCAGTATTTT.